The sequence of this T cell receptor (beta chain) was determined in a study of early T cells in non-severe SARS-CoV-2 infection (dated by TCRdb to about 2021). Regarding the research as a whole: TCR sequencing used bulk RNA from unsorted whole blood, so alpha and beta chains could not be paired. The study at large found these results: Matching against VDJdb was skewed toward anti-spike CD8 responses, likely underestimated virus-specific expansions, and missed private and CD4 specificities.

The V end loses 5 bases and the J end loses 4 bases, and a stretch of 14 bases separates them. The germline V gene supplies CDR1 KGHSH and CDR2 LQKENI. The CDR3 covers 15 residues, taking in both the cysteine and the phenylalanine. This entry keeps only the CDR3 DNA: 45 bases, framed from base 1. Libraries were built with 5' RACE. Sequenced using a NextSeq 500. The TCR library protocol attached unique molecular identifiers to individual cDNA molecules to correct for sequencing error and PCR bias. Sequencing covered both TCR alpha and beta chains, and within each sample the abundances of alpha and beta sequences were tightly co-correlated. The authors' pipeline ran thus. Decombinator V4 was used to annotate the V gene, J gene and CDR3 of the TCR sequences. Expanded TCRs were defined as changing significantly between any two time points under a Poisson model with p below 0.0001. TCR abundances were normalised to the total number of TCRs sequenced per sample and expressed as counts per million. TRAV1-2 paired with TRAJ12, TRAJ20 or TRAJ33 defined MAIT TCRs, while TRAV10 paired with TRAJ18 defined iNKT TCRs. VDJdb, accessed on 1 November 2021, was searched for TCRs annotated for CMV, EBV and SARS-CoV-2, and TCRs annotated for more than one antigen were excluded. The public reads were quality trimmed at Q25 with fastp and then assembled into clones with MiXCR by TCRdb, keeping productive beta chains. Each CDR3 protein appears once, grouped with its most common genes and DNA. The V and J calls here are based on TCRdb, not the publication. Recorded for this sample are 85,000 to 100,000 distinct CDR3 sequences; approximately 11% of them occurred a single time. 4.5% to 5.5% of the sample comes from the top ten.

Only a few counts were recorded for this clonotype. Its antigen remains unidentified. There are no base qualities to consult, and no much larger clone falls within one base. The study was a case-control design nested within a healthcare worker cohort in London, UK, with weekly nasopharyngeal swab PCR tests and blood sampling. Healthcare workers were recruited between 23 and 31 March 2020, during the week of the UK lockdown, and were followed weekly for up to roughly 16 weeks. This chain is built from TRBV18 and TRBJ1-4; the best D guess is TRBD1, with 5 bases matching. The source of this sequence is an adult who was a healthcare worker with PCR-confirmed SARS-CoV-2 infection or an uninfected control (not recorded which). The sample comprised whole blood. The CDR3 protein: CASSSVGQGNEKLFF. The DNA reads as follows: TGTGCCAGCTCATCAGTCGGGCAGGGTAATGAAAAACTGTTTTTT.